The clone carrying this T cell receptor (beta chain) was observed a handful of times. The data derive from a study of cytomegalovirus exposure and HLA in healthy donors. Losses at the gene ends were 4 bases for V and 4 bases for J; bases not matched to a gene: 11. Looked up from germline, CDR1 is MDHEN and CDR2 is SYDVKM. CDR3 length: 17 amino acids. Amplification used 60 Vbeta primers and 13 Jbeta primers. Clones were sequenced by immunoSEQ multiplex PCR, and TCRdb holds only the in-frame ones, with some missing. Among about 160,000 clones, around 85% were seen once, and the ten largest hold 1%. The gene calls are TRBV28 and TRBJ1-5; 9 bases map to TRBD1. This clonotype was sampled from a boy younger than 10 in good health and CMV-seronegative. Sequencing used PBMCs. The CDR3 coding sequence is TGTGCCAGCAGTTCGAGAACAGGGGGCTCCGTGAATCAGCCCCAGCATTTT. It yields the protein CASSSRTGGSVNQPQHF.